This T cell receptor (beta chain) stems from a study of post-analysis software for immune sequencing data. Study-wide results and caveats: Samples made in the same batch grouped tightly together by F measure. A few TRBV segments (TRBV5-6, TRBV5-1 and TRBV20-1 among them) occurred more frequently in patients than in controls. Significantly lower normalized Chao1 diversity was found in patients with multiple sclerosis relative to controls.

About this clonotype itself: What it recognizes is unknown.

V lost 0 bases, J lost 5 bases, and 24 bases stayed unmatched. CDR1 and CDR2 from the germline V gene are SGHAT and FQDESV (reference sequence). The CDR3 has 23 residues. Unique molecular identifiers were built into the TCR beta cDNA libraries. TCRdb used MiXCR to reprocess the PCR reads, holding one entry per CDR3 protein. The sample has roughly 200,000 distinct CDR3 sequences; around 30% are singletons. This sequence originates from a girl between 2 and 17 years old with multiple sclerosis. The sequenced material came from blood. This chain joins TRBV11-1 and TRBJ2-1; TRBD2 matches at 11 bases. The CDR3 sequence: CASSLAELGSGRGQGSQNNEQFF. The CDR3 nucleotides read TGTGCCAGCAGCTTAGCGGAGCTGGGTAGCGGGAGGGGACAGGGATCCCAGAACAATGAGCAGTTCTTC.